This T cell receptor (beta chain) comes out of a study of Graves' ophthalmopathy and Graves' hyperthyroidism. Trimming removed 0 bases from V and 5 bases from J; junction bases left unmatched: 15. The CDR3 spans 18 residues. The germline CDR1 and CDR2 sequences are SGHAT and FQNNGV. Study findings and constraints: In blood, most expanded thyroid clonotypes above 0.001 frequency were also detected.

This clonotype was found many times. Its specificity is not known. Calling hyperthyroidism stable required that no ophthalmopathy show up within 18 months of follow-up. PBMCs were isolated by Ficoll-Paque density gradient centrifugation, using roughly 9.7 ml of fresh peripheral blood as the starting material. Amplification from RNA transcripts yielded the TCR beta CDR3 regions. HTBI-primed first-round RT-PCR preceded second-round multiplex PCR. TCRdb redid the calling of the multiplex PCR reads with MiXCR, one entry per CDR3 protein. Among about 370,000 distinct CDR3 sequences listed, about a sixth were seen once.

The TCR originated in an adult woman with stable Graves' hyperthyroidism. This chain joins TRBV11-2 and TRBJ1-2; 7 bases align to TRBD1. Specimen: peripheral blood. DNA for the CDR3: TGTGCCAGCAGCTTAGATCTCCTTCCGGGACAGTCTCCATATGGCTACACCTTC. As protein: CASSLDLLPGQSPYGYTF.